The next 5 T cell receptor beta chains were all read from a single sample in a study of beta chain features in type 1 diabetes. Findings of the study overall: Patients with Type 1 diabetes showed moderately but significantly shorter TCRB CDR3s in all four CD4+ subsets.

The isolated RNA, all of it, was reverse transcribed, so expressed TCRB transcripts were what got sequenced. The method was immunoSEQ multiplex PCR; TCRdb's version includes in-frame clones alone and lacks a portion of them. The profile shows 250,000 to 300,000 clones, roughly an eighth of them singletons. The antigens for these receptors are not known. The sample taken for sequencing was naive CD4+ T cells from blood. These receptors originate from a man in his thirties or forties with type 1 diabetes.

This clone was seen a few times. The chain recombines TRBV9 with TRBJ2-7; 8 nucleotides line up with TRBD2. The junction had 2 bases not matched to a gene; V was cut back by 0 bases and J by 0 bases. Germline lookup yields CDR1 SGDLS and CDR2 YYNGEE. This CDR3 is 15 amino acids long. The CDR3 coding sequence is TGTGCCAGCAGCGTAGGGGCGGGGGGCTCCTACGAGCAGTACTTC. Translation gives CASSVGAGGSYEQYF. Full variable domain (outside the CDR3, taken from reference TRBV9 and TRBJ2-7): DSGVTQTPKHLITATGQRVTLRCSPRSGDLSVYWYQQSLDQGLQFLIQYYNGEERAKGNILERFSAQQFPDLHSELNLSSLELGDSALYFCASSVGAGGSYEQYFGPGTRLTVT.

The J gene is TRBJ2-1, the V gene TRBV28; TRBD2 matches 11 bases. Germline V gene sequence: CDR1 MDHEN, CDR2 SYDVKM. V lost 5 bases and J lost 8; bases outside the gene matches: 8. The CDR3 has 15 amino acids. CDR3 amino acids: CASSGLAGDGDEQFF. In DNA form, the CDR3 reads TGTGCCAGCAGTGGACTAGCGGGTGACGGCGATGAGCAGTTCTTC.

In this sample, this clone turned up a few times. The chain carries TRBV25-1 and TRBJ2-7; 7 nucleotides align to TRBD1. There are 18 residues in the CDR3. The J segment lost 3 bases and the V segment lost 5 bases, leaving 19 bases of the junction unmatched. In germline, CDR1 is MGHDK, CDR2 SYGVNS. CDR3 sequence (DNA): TGTGCCAGCAGTCCTCTATATATCCTCCGGGACAGCAACTACGAGCAGTACTTC. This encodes CASSPLYILRDSNYEQYF.

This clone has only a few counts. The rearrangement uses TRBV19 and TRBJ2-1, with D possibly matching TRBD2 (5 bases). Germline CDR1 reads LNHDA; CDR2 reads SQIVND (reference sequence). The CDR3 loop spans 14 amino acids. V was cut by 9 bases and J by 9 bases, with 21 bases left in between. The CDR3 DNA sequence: TGTGCCAGCCTGAATAGAGGGAGTACGGGTGAGCAGTTCTTC. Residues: CASLNRGSTGEQFF.

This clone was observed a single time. CDR3 in amino acids: CASSVQGSSYEQYF. The CDR3 DNA sequence: TGTGCCAGCAGCGTACAGGGTTCCTCCTACGAGCAGTACTTC. The chain is built from TRBV7-9 and TRBJ2-7, with TRBD1 as a possible D gene (6 bases). The V end was cut by 5 bases, the J end by 0 bases, with 11 bases between. Germline CDR1 reads SEHNR; CDR2 reads FQNEAQ (reference sequence). There are 14 residues in the CDR3. Full variable domain (rest looked up from reference TRBV7-9 and TRBJ2-7): DTGVSQNPRHKITKRGQNVTFRCDPISEHNRLYWYRQTLGQGPEFLTYFQNEAQLEKSRLLSDRFSAERPKGSFSTLEIQRTEQGDSAMYLCASSVQGSSYEQYFGPGTRLTVT.